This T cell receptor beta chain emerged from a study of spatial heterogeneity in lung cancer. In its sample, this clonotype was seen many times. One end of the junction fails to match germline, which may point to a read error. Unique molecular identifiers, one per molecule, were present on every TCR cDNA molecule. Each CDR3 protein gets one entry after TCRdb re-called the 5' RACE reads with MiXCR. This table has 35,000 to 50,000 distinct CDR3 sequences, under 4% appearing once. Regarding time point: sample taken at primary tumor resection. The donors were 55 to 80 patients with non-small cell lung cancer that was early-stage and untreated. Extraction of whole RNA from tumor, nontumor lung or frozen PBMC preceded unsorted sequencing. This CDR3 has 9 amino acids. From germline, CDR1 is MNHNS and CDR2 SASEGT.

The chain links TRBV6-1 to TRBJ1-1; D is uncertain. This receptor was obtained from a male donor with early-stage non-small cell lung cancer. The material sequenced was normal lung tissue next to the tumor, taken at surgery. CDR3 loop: CASSEWYLF. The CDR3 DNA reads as TGTGCCAGCAGTGAATGGTATCTCTTT.